This T cell receptor beta chain was documented in a study of cytomegalovirus exposure and HLA in healthy donors. Study-level background: Later, an analysis reported that the approximately 120 validation repertoires had used the same platform as the approximately 720 first-cohort repertoires.

Worth noting for this clone: The antigen remains undetermined.

V dropped 2 bases and J dropped 8; count of bases not matched to a gene: 10. Germline assignment: CDR1 MNHNY and CDR2 SVGAGI (reference sequence). The CDR3 is 16 residues long. Using immunoSEQ multiplex PCR, the repertoire was profiled, and TCRdb retains in-frame clones only, with some absent. The sample has approximately 82,000 clones; roughly 94% are singletons. Findings of the study overall: Subsequent analysis revealed that first-cohort TCR clusters tended to co-occur in the 120 or so validation repertoires. Diagnosis of cytomegalovirus status made by the classifier reportedly showed high specificity and sensitivity.

The chain is built from TRBV6-6 and TRBJ1-4; TRBD1 matches 8 bases. This TCR was recovered from a woman between 18 and 30 years old in good health and CMV-seronegative. The source material was PBMCs. The CDR3 loop is CASSYARGLRGEKLFF. The CDR3 nucleotides are TGTGCCAGCAGTTACGCCAGGGGGCTTAGAGGAGAAAAACTGTTTTTT.